What follows are 24 T cell receptor beta chains derived from one specimen sequenced in a study of control samples from healthy donors and cancer patients. Produced via immunoSEQ multiplex PCR; TCRdb's table is partial and in-frame only. This repertoire shows about 80,000 clones, 91% found once; its top ten account for approximately 18%. Input material: blood. The receptors stem from a man in his forties or fifties in good health.

In DNA, the CDR3 is TGTGCCAGCAGCCGTCGGGACAGGGTAAACGAGCAGTACTTC. Translating it yields CASSRRDRVNEQYF. This chain joins TRBV7-9 and TRBJ2-7; 9 positions agree with TRBD1. V shed 5 bases, J shed 5 bases, and the junction held 7 bases outside the gene matches. Germline CDR1 SEHNR, CDR2 FQNEAQ (reference sequence). The CDR3 is 14 residues long.

This clone is a singleton in its sample. The V call is TRBV7-9, the J call TRBJ1-1; TRBD1 is a possible D gene (6 bases). The V end was cut by 1 base, the J end by 5 bases, with 14 bases between. Germline lookup yields CDR1 SEHNR and CDR2 FQNEAQ (reference sequence). The CDR3 extends over 15 amino acids. DNA for the CDR3: TGTGCCAGCAGCTTAGAGACACAGGGAGGGACTGAAGCTTTCTTT. Translation: CASSLETQGGTEAFF.

The gene calls are TRBV5-6 and TRBJ2-2, with D hard to call. The CDR3 extends over 14 amino acids. V was shortened by 0 bases and J by 0 bases, with 3 bases between the two germline ends. CDR1 SGHDT and CDR2 YYEEEE come from the germline V gene. Written as DNA, the CDR3 is TGTGCCAGCAGCTTGGGCTCGAACACCGGGGAGCTGTTTTTT. Encoded protein: CASSLGSNTGELFF.

This clone was recorded only once. The gene calls are TRBV7-9 and TRBJ1-1; D uncertain. The CDR3 sequence is 12 residues long. CDR1 is SEHNR and CDR2 is FQNEAQ in the germline V gene (reference sequence). V was trimmed by 1 base and J by 6 bases, leaving 6 bases between them. Written as DNA, the CDR3 is TGTGCCAGCAGCTTAGGGGGTTCTGAAGCTTTCTTT. Translation gives CASSLGGSEAFF.

The V and J genes are TRBV7-9 and TRBJ2-1, with a weak D call TRBD2 (6 bases). This CDR3 has 13 amino acids. The V gene's germline CDR1 is SEHNR and CDR2 FQNEAQ (reference sequence). The V gene lost 5 bases and the J gene lost 6 bases, with 11 bases spanning the gap. The CDR3 coding sequence is TGTGCCAGCAGCAGATCCGGGGGCAATGAGCAGTTCTTC. It encodes CASSRSGGNEQFF. The full variable domain, its missing parts supplied by reference TRBV7-9 and TRBJ2-1, is DTGVSQNPRHKITKRGQNVTFRCDPISEHNRLYWYRQTLGQGPEFLTYFQNEAQLEKSRLLSDRFSAERPKGSFSTLEIQRTEQGDSAMYLCASSRSGGNEQFFGPGTRLTVL.

V gene TRBV11-2 combines with J gene TRBJ1-1; D might be TRBD1 (5 bases). The germline V gene encodes CDR1 SGHAT and CDR2 FQNNGV. The V end lost 8 bases, the J end lost 10 bases, and 8 bases lay between the germline ends. The CDR3 covers 9 residues. DNA of the CDR3: TGTGCCAGCGGGCAGGGAGCTTTCTTT. It translates to CASGQGAFF.

The J gene is TRBJ1-2, the V gene TRBV9; D unclear. CDR3 size: 12 residues. Germline lookup yields CDR1 SGDLS and CDR2 YYNGEE. V was cut by 3 bases and J by 6 bases, with 9 bases left in between. CDR3 region: CASSGNRDGYTF. CDR3 nucleotide sequence: TGTGCCAGCAGCGGGAATCGGGATGGCTACACCTTC.

In its sample, this clone was seen once. The chain has TRBV6-5 and TRBJ2-7; D ambiguous. With 6 bases removed from V and 4 bases from J, the gap between germline ends came to 19 bases. The germline V gene has CDR1 MNHEY and CDR2 SVGAGI. The CDR3 has 15 amino acids. CDR3 coding DNA: TGTGCCAGCAGCATCGGGCGAGATCTACATTACGAGCAGTACTTC. This codes for CASSIGRDLHYEQYF.

The table lists this clone with a count of one. The V call is TRBV7-2, the J call TRBJ1-3; D may be TRBD1 (5 bases). There are 17 residues in the CDR3. V lost 5 bases, J lost 1 base, and 18 bases lay in between. Per the germline V gene, CDR1 is SGHTA and CDR2 is FQGNSA. The CDR3 protein is CASSLQTSDTSGNTIYF. The CDR3 bases are TGTGCCAGCAGCCTCCAGACATCGGACACATCTGGAAACACCATATATTTT. Based on the CDR3 plus reference TRBV7-2 and TRBJ1-3, the full variable domain is GAGVSQSPSNKVTEKGKDVELRCDPISGHTALYWYRQSLGQGLEFLIYFQGNSAPDKSGLPSDRFSAERTGGSVSTLTIQRTQQEDSAVYLCASSLQTSDTSGNTIYFGEGSWLTVV.

The V gene is TRBV11-2, the J gene TRBJ1-4; D may be TRBD1 (6 bases). The CDR3 sequence is 15 residues long. Germline values: CDR1 SGHAT, CDR2 FQNNGV. Between the trimmed V and J ends, which lost 5 bases and 7 bases, there was a span of 17 bases. Here the CDR3 DNA reads TGTGCCAGCAGCACCCTCGACGGGGGCGGTGAAAAACTGTTTTTT. This translates into CASSTLDGGGEKLFF.

The V and J genes are TRBV5-6 and TRBJ1-1; D may be TRBD1 (5 bases). The germline V gene has CDR1 SGHDT and CDR2 YYEEEE. This CDR3 comprises 14 residues. With 1 base removed from V and 0 bases from J, the gap between germline ends came to 7 bases. The CDR3 sequence: CASSLRQLNTEAFF. CDR3 coding DNA: TGTGCCAGCAGCTTGCGACAGCTGAACACTGAAGCTTTCTTT.

J is TRBJ2-7 and V is TRBV29-1, with 8 bases matching TRBD1. The V segment lost 8 bases and the J segment 3 bases; nucleotides outside the gene matches: 9. CDR3 length: 13 amino acids. Germline values: CDR1 SQVTM, CDR2 ANQGSEA. The CDR3 DNA reads TGCAGCATCGAGGGACAGGAAAGCTACGAGCAGTACTTC. This translates into CSIEGQESYEQYF.

The chain combines TRBV2 with TRBJ1-5; perhaps TRBD1 as D (5 bases). Trimming cost V 9 bases and J 0 bases, with 12 bases left between them. From germline, CDR1 is SNHLY and CDR2 FYNNEI. CDR3 length: 14 residues. DNA of the CDR3: TGTGCCAGTACCAGGGAATATAGCAATCAGCCCCAGCATTTT. Encoded protein: CASTREYSNQPQHF.

This rearrangement joins TRBV29-1 to TRBJ2-7; TRBD2 agrees at 8 bases. This CDR3 has 12 amino acids. Unmatched junction bases numbered 6, after V lost 8 bases and J lost 3 bases. Germline values: CDR1 SQVTM, CDR2 ANQGSEA. The CDR3 bases are TGCAGCCTCCAGCGGGGGTTCTACGAGCAGTACTTC. Translated, it gives CSLQRGFYEQYF.

The V gene is TRBV18, the J gene TRBJ1-1; maybe TRBD1 (6 bases). Trimming took 3 bases from V and 2 from J, leaving 10 bases between them. This CDR3 region has 14 residues. Looked up from germline, CDR1 is KGHSH and CDR2 is LQKENI. Here the CDR3 DNA reads TGTGCCAGCTCACCTAACAGGGTAAACACTGAAGCTTTCTTT. This gives the protein CASSPNRVNTEAFF.

This clone was picked up a small number of times. J is TRBJ1-1 and V is TRBV10-2; possible D gene TRBD1, 5 bases. V shed 3 bases and J shed 4 bases, with 9 bases lying between them. The germline V gene has CDR1 WSHSY and CDR2 SAAADI. CDR3 length equals 13 residues. The CDR3 coding sequence is TGCGCCAGCAGTGAACAGGCGGGCACTGAAGCTTTCTTT. Translation gives CASSEQAGTEAFF.

V usage is TRBV4-3 and J usage is TRBJ2-3; D ambiguous. This CDR3 is 14 amino acids long. The ends were cut back, 1 base at V and 4 bases at J, with 9 bases in the middle. CDR1 LGHNA and CDR2 YSLEER come from the germline V gene. The CDR3 reads CASSQVSGPDTQYF. CDR3 bases: TGCGCCAGCAGCCAAGTATCGGGTCCAGATACGCAGTATTTT.

The rearrangement links TRBV6-5 to TRBJ1-1; D is perhaps TRBD1 (6 bases). This CDR3 region has 13 residues. Germline V gene data show CDR1 as MNHEY and CDR2 as SVGAGI. V was shortened by 11 bases and J by 5 bases, with 18 bases between the two germline ends. In nucleotides, the CDR3 is TGTGCCTACAAGGCAGGGGAAAGGACTGAAGCTTTCTTT. It is translated as CAYKAGERTEAFF.

This clone showed up just once. The chain joins TRBV12-5 to TRBJ2-5; no reliable D call. The V end lost 6 bases, the J end lost 2 bases, and 4 bases lay between the germline ends. The CDR3 loop spans 11 amino acids. CDR1 and CDR2 from the germline V gene are LGHNT and FRNRAP. CDR3 region: CASGLQETQYF. The CDR3 nucleotides are TGTGCTAGTGGCCTACAAGAGACCCAGTACTTC.

The rearrangement joins TRBV6-2 or TRBV6-3 to TRBJ1-5; D possibly corresponds to TRBD1 (5 bases). The germline V gene encodes CDR1 MNHEY and CDR2 SVGEGT. The CDR3 runs to 15 residues. Trimming took off 2 bases at V and 7 bases at J, with 15 bases between the two ends. The CDR3 is CASSYGQGFRQPQHF. The CDR3 nucleotides are TGTGCCAGCAGTTACGGGCAGGGTTTTAGGCAGCCCCAGCATTTT.

The chain is built from TRBV6-5 and TRBJ1-1, with D possibly being TRBD1 (6 bases). Looked up from germline, CDR1 is MNHEY and CDR2 is SVGAGI. V gave up 7 bases and J gave up 1 base, with 10 bases separating them. This CDR3 has 13 residues. The CDR3 DNA follows: TGTGCCAGCAACGAGGACAGGAACACTGAAGCTTTCTTT. Amino acid sequence: CASNEDRNTEAFF.

The chain couples TRBV11-2 to TRBJ1-1; D call uncertain. This CDR3 contains 16 residues. From germline, CDR1 is SGHAT and CDR2 FQNNGV. V dropped 4 bases and J dropped 0 bases, with 15 bases sitting between them. Here the CDR3 DNA reads TGTGCCAGCAGCTCCAGGAGGACGGTACTGAACACTGAAGCTTTCTTT. Residues: CASSSRRTVLNTEAFF.

This clone turned up a few times. The rearrangement joins TRBV5-8 to TRBJ1-5, with TRBD1 matching over 8 bases. The CDR3 spans 16 residues. CDR1 is SGHTS, CDR2 YDEGEE, per germline. Trimming removed 3 bases from V and 4 bases from J; junction bases left unmatched: 9. CDR3 sequence: CASSSSGQGVNQPQHF. CDR3 nucleotide sequence: TGTGCCAGCAGCTCTTCAGGACAGGGAGTTAATCAGCCCCAGCATTTT.

This chain links TRBV6-2 or TRBV6-3 with TRBJ1-1, with D possibly TRBD1 on 6 matching bases. The CDR3 sequence is 17 residues long. V lost 0 bases and J 3 bases, leaving 17 bases between the germline ends. Germline CDR1 MNHEY, CDR2 SVGEGT. CDR3 region: CASSYSTGRFFDTEAFF. The CDR3 region has the DNA TGTGCCAGCAGTTACTCAACAGGGAGGTTCTTTGACACTGAAGCTTTCTTT.